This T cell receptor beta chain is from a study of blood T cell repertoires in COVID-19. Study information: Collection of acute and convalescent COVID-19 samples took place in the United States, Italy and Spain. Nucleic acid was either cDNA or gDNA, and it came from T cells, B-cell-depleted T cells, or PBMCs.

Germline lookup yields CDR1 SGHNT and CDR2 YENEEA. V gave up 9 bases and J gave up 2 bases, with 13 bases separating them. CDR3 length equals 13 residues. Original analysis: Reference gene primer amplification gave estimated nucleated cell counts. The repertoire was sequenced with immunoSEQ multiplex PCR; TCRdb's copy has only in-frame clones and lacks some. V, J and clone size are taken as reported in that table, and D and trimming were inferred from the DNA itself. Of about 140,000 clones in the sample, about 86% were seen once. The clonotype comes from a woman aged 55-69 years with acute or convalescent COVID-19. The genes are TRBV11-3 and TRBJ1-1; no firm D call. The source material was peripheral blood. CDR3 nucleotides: TGTGCCAGTAGCCGGTCTCAAAACACTGAAGCTTTCTTT. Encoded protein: CASSRSQNTEAFF.